The 25 T cell receptor beta chains below all came from one sample that was sequenced in a study of CD8 T cells in Susac syndrome. Reverse transcription used about 0.45 to 1 ug RNA and random hexamers. MiXCR, run by TCRdb on the immunoSEQ multiplex PCR reads, gives a single entry per CDR3 protein. The sample shows about 180,000 distinct CDR3 sequences, 95% of them seen only once. Sequenced material: CD8+ T cells from PBMCs. The source is a human donor with multiple sclerosis.

The genes are TRBV2 and TRBJ2-7; 10 bases are a match to TRBD2. In germline, CDR1 is SNHLY, CDR2 FYNNEI. V lost 11 bases and J lost 2; bases outside the gene matches: 6. This CDR3 is built from 13 residues. The CDR3 DNA is TGTGCCGTCCTAGCGGGAGTCCCCTACGAGCAGTACTTC. It yields the protein CAVLAGVPYEQYF. Looking up the rest from reference TRBV2 and TRBJ2-7 gives the full variable domain: EPEVTQTPSHQVTQMGQEVILRCVPISNHLYFYWYRQILGQKVEFLVSFYNNEISEKSEIFDDQFSVERPDGSNFTLKIRSTKLEDSAMYFCAVLAGVPYEQYFGPGTRLTVT.

The genes are TRBV13 and TRBJ1-2; no definite D call. The ends were cut back, 4 bases at V and 7 bases at J, with 13 bases in the middle. Germline loops: CDR1 PRHDT, CDR2 FYEKMQ (reference sequence). The CDR3 length is 13 residues. The CDR3 protein is CASSSNDLGGYTF. CDR3 DNA: TGTGCCAGCAGCTCCAACGATCTGGGTGGCTACACCTTC.

This rearrangement joins TRBV29-1 to TRBJ2-5; D might be TRBD2 (7 bases). CDR3 length: 13 amino acids. From germline, CDR1 is SQVTM and CDR2 ANQGSEA. The germline V and J ends were trimmed by 5 bases and 5 bases, with 15 bases remaining between them. CDR3 nucleotide sequence: TGCAGCGTTTCGGGGGGCCTCCAGGAGACCCAGTACTTC. This codes for CSVSGGLQETQYF.

The genes are TRBV7-8 and TRBJ2-4, with D hard to call. CDR1 and CDR2 from the germline V gene are SGHVS and FQNEAQ. V was shortened by 1 base and J by 0 bases, with 25 bases between the two germline ends. CDR3 size: 21 residues. The CDR3, as DNA: TGTGCCAGCAGCTTAGTTGGCCATGCAGGTCCAAGTCTACTAGCCAAAAACATTCAGTACTTC. It is translated as CASSLVGHAGPSLLAKNIQYF.

This rearrangement joins TRBV29-1 to TRBJ1-2; D is uncertain. From germline, CDR1 is SQVTM and CDR2 ANQGSEA. The CDR3 length is 11 residues. Between the trimmed V and J ends, which lost 6 bases and 8 bases, there was a span of 13 bases. The CDR3 reads CSVSAGYGYTF. DNA of the CDR3: TGCAGCGTAAGCGCGGGGTACGGCTACACCTTC. Full variable domain (missing parts from reference TRBV29-1 and TRBJ1-2): SAVISQKPSRDICQRGTSLTIQCQVDSQVTMMFWYRQQPGQSLTLIATANQGSEATYESGFVIDKFPISRPNLTFSTLTVSNMSPEDSSIYLCSVSAGYGYTFGSGTRLTVV.

V gene TRBV12-3 or TRBV12-4 combines with J gene TRBJ1-1, with no clear D. Trimming removed 7 bases at V and 3 bases at J, with 6 bases between. The CDR3 is 11 amino acids. CDR3 coding DNA: TGTGCCAGCATCCCTTACACTGAAGCTTTCTTT. This sequence encodes CASIPYTEAFF.

V usage is TRBV12-3 or TRBV12-4 and J usage is TRBJ2-3; D is perhaps TRBD1 (6 bases). Trimming removed 5 bases at V and 11 bases at J, with 14 bases between. The CDR3 extends over 12 amino acids. CDR3 nucleotide sequence: TGTGCCAGCAGTCACGGACTCAGGGGGCAGTATTTT. Protein: CASSHGLRGQYF.

The chain is built from TRBV3-1 and TRBJ2-7, with TRBD2 identical over 8 bases. The ends lost 4 bases at V and 2 bases at J; junction bases unmatched: 10. The V gene's germline CDR1 is LGHDT and CDR2 YNNKEL (reference sequence). The CDR3 contains 16 residues. The CDR3 loop reads CASSPAALAGTYEQYF. The DNA of the CDR3 is TGTGCCAGCAGCCCGGCCGCGCTAGCGGGTACCTACGAGCAGTACTTC.

The V and J genes are TRBV9 and TRBJ2-1; TRBD2 agrees at 13 bases. CDR1 and CDR2 from the germline V gene are SGDLS and YYNGEE. The junction had 6 bases not matched to a gene; V was cut back by 0 bases and J by 9 bases. The CDR3 runs to 16 residues. In DNA, the CDR3 is TGTGCCAGCAGCGTAGGCGGGACTAGCGGGGTGGTTGAGCAGTTCTTC. This translates into CASSVGGTSGVVEQFF.

In this sample, this clonotype turned up once. V is TRBV12-3 or TRBV12-4 and J is TRBJ2-1; 9 bases agree with TRBD2. The CDR3 length is 18 residues. V was clipped by 6 bases and J by 3 bases; unmatched bases: 15. CDR3 bases: TGTGCCAGCAGCCACCCCGCAACCGGGACTAGCTACTACAATGAGCAGTTCTTC. It yields the protein CASSHPATGTSYYNEQFF.

The chain links TRBV9 to TRBJ1-2; no definite D call. CDR3 length: 15 amino acids. Looked up from germline, CDR1 is SGDLS and CDR2 is YYNGEE. The ends were cut back, 3 bases at V and 4 bases at J, with 16 bases in the middle. CDR3 sequence (DNA): TGTGCCAGCAGCGGAACCGATGAGGATAGCTATGGCTACACCTTC. Translated: CASSGTDEDSYGYTF. Supplemented by reference TRBV9 and TRBJ1-2, the full variable domain reads DSGVTQTPKHLITATGQRVTLRCSPRSGDLSVYWYQQSLDQGLQFLIQYYNGEERAKGNILERFSAQQFPDLHSELNLSSLELGDSALYFCASSGTDEDSYGYTFGSGTRLTVV.

The rearrangement joins TRBV30 to TRBJ2-7; 8 positions match TRBD2. This CDR3 region has 14 residues. From germline, CDR1 is GTSNPN and CDR2 SVGIG (reference sequence). J was trimmed by 3 bases and V by 0 bases; bases with no gene match: 4. CDR3: CAWSVTSGFYEQYF. In DNA form, the CDR3 reads TGTGCCTGGAGTGTAACTAGCGGCTTCTACGAGCAGTACTTC.

This chain uses TRBV29-1 with TRBJ2-7; no definite D call. In germline, CDR1 is SQVTM, CDR2 ANQGSEA. The V and J ends lost 6 bases and 1 base respectively, with 10 bases between them. The CDR3 runs 12 residues. CDR3 protein: CSVVAGSYEQYF. For the CDR3, the DNA is TGCAGCGTCGTCGCAGGTTCCTACGAGCAGTACTTC.

This chain connects TRBV9 to TRBJ1-6; D call uncertain. The length of the CDR3 is 14 residues. V was pared by 0 bases and J by 5 bases, with 6 bases between. Germline values: CDR1 SGDLS, CDR2 YYNGEE. CDR3 in amino acids: CASSVDGNNSPLHF. The CDR3 region has the DNA TGTGCCAGCAGCGTAGATGGGAATAATTCACCCCTCCACTTT. The full variable domain, its missing parts supplied by reference TRBV9 and TRBJ1-6, is DSGVTQTPKHLITATGQRVTLRCSPRSGDLSVYWYQQSLDQGLQFLIQYYNGEERAKGNILERFSAQQFPDLHSELNLSSLELGDSALYFCASSVDGNNSPLHFGNGTRLTVT.

V is TRBV30 and J is TRBJ1-2, with D unclear. V was trimmed by 1 base and J by 5 bases, leaving 5 bases between them. Germline lookup yields CDR1 GTSNPN and CDR2 SVGIG (reference sequence). The CDR3 has 11 residues. CDR3 sequence: CAWSGPYGYTF. Here the CDR3 DNA reads TGTGCCTGGAGTGGGCCTTATGGCTACACCTTC.

The chain recombines TRBV20-1 with TRBJ2-3, with 9 bases lining up with TRBD2. V shed 8 bases and J 4 bases; nucleotides not matched to a gene: 13. This CDR3 spans 15 amino acids. Germline CDR1 reads DFQATT; CDR2 reads SNEGSKA (reference sequence). The CDR3 DNA sequence: TGCAGTTCCCAGATGCGGGGGGGCCCCCCAGATACGCAGTATTTT. It translates to CSSQMRGGPPDTQYF.

The V gene is TRBV3-1, the J gene TRBJ1-1; D is ambiguous. Per germline, CDR1 LGHDT and CDR2 YNNKEL (reference sequence). V was cut by 0 bases and J by 0 bases, with 8 bases left in between. The CDR3 contains 15 residues. CDR3 coding DNA: TGTGCCAGCAGCCAAGAAAGAGATCTGAACACTGAAGCTTTCTTT. Protein product: CASSQERDLNTEAFF.

The V and J genes are TRBV5-4 and TRBJ1-3; D not resolved. The V end lost 1 base, the J end lost 8 bases, and 10 bases lay between the germline ends. Germline assignment: CDR1 SGHNT and CDR2 YYREEE (reference sequence). The CDR3 sequence is 13 residues long. DNA for the CDR3: TGTGCCAGCAGCTTGAGAGGCCGCGACACCATATATTTT. Translation: CASSLRGRDTIYF.

This chain joins TRBV20-1 and TRBJ1-3; tentative D call: TRBD1 (5 bases). The germline CDR1 and CDR2 sequences are DFQATT and SNEGSKA (reference sequence). The CDR3 spans 13 residues. The V end was cut by 4 bases, the J end by 4 bases, with 11 bases between. The CDR3 DNA follows: TGCAGTGCTACGGGGGGTGAAGGAAACACCATATATTTT. It translates to CSATGGEGNTIYF.

The CDR3 sequence is CASGTALGAKNIQYF. DNA for the CDR3: TGTGCCAGCGGGACAGCTCTTGGAGCCAAAAACATTCAGTACTTC. The chain combines TRBV7-9 with TRBJ2-4; 7 nucleotides agree with TRBD1. CDR3 length: 15 amino acids. Losses at the gene ends were 8 bases for V and 0 bases for J; bases not matched to a gene: 7. Germline V gene data show CDR1 as SEHNR and CDR2 as FQNEAQ (reference sequence).

The chain recombines TRBV9 with TRBJ1-6, with D possibly matching TRBD1 (5 bases). Germline V lookup: CDR1 SGDLS, CDR2 YYNGEE. The V gene lost 4 bases and the J gene lost 5 bases, with 16 bases spanning the gap. CDR3 length: 16 amino acids. The CDR3 DNA reads as TGTGCCAGCAGCTCGCCTCCGACAGATAATAATTCACCCCTCCACTTT. The encoded protein is CASSSPPTDNNSPLHF.

This chain connects TRBV10-3 to TRBJ1-2, with a weak D call TRBD1 (6 bases). V shed 2 bases and J shed 6 bases, with 10 bases lying between them. CDR1 and CDR2 (germline): ENHRY, SYGVKD. The length of the CDR3 is 13 residues. The CDR3 is CAISERGAHGYTF. The DNA of the CDR3 is TGTGCCATCAGTGAGCGGGGGGCACATGGCTACACCTTC.

The V gene is TRBV29-1, the J gene TRBJ2-7; 7 bases fit TRBD2. The CDR3 consists of 18 residues. Germline CDR1 reads SQVTM; CDR2 reads ANQGSEA. V was pared by 8 bases and J by 0 bases, with 22 bases of the junction left unmatched. Written as DNA, the CDR3 is TGCAGCATCATAGGGTTGGCTAGCGGTTGGATAAGCTCCTACGAGCAGTACTTC. Translating it yields CSIIGLASGWISSYEQYF.

This clonotype appeared once. The J gene is TRBJ2-1, the V gene TRBV7-8, with D perhaps matching TRBD1 or TRBD2 (6 bases each). In germline, CDR1 is SGHVS, CDR2 FQNEAQ. V was cut by 1 base and J by 8 bases, with 24 bases left in between. The CDR3 is 18 amino acids. CDR3 sequence (DNA): TGTGCCAGCAGCTTAGTGCGGGATTGGGGGCCGGTGGAGGATGAGCAGTTCTTC. Translation: CASSLVRDWGPVEDEQFF.

This clonotype was seen a handful of times. V usage is TRBV13 and J usage is TRBJ1-5, with D hard to call. The CDR3 runs to 13 residues. CDR1 is PRHDT and CDR2 is FYEKMQ in the germline V gene (reference sequence). Trimming pared 3 bases from V and 2 bases from J, leaving 5 bases between. CDR3 DNA: TGTGCCAGCAGCTTTGGGGGCAATCAGCCCCAGCATTTT. Its translation is CASSFGGNQPQHF. Based on the CDR3 plus reference TRBV13 and TRBJ1-5, the full variable domain is AAGVIQSPRHLIKEKRETATLKCYPIPRHDTVYWYQQGPGQDPQFLISFYEKMQSDKGSIPDRFSAQQFSDYHSELNMSSLELGDSALYFCASSFGGNQPQHFGDGTRLSIL.